This TCR beta chain appears in the sequencing data of a study of molecular identifiers for immune sequencing clone quantification. This CDR3 is 15 amino acids long. Unmatched junction bases numbered 5, after V lost 6 bases and J lost 0 bases. TCRdb recomputed calls from the PCR reads with MiXCR, one row per CDR3 protein. The table includes around 460,000 distinct CDR3 sequences, around 23% detected once. The clonotype comes from a human donor in good health. Some libraries in this study had Jurkat cell RNA spiked in. Sample: naive CD8+ T cells from blood, with Jurkat cell RNA spiked in. Subset meaning: FACS-sorted CD8+CD4-CCR7+CD45RA+ naive T cells. The chain links TRBV12-3 or TRBV12-4 to TRBJ2-1, with 7 bases aligning to TRBD2. The CDR3 DNA is TGTGCCAGCAGATCGAAGCGGGACTCCTACAATGAGCAGTTCTTC. Its protein product is CASRSKRDSYNEQFF.